One sample yielded the 14 T cell receptor beta chains listed below, sequenced in a study of blood T cell repertoires in COVID-19. Sequencing was performed with immunoSEQ multiplex PCR; in TCRdb, only in-frame clones are kept and a portion is missing. The table lists some 320,000 clones, approximately 89% of them singletons. The material sequenced was PBMCs or T cells enriched from blood (not recorded which). These receptors all stem from a young woman who had recovered from COVID-19.

CDR3: CASSQGQSVEGGYTF. The CDR3 DNA reads TGTGCCAGCAGCCAAGGACAATCAGTGGAGGGAGGCTACACCTTC. The chain joins TRBV4-2 to TRBJ1-2; D uncertain. This CDR3 comprises 15 residues. The ends were cut back, 1 base at V and 8 bases at J, with 17 bases in the middle. The V gene's germline CDR1 is LGHNA and CDR2 YNFKEQ.

The chain joins TRBV7-8 to TRBJ1-1; unclear D gene. Trimming removed 2 bases from V and 3 bases from J, with 16 bases in between. The germline CDR1 and CDR2 sequences are SGHVS and FQNEAQ. This CDR3 has 16 residues. This chain's CDR3 is CASSLYQGADDTEAFF. In DNA form, the CDR3 reads TGTGCCAGCAGCTTATACCAAGGCGCGGATGACACTGAAGCTTTCTTT.

The chain is built from TRBV6-6 and TRBJ1-1, with 7 bases matching TRBD1. With V trimmed by 6 bases and J by 3 bases, 7 bases remained unmatched. The CDR3 length is 14 residues. The germline gives CDR1 MNHNY, CDR2 SVGAGI (reference sequence). The CDR3 reads CASRRRGQDTEAFF. The CDR3 coding sequence is TGTGCCAGCAGACGGAGGGGGCAGGACACTGAAGCTTTCTTT.

This rearrangement joins TRBV5-1 to TRBJ2-5; no clear D gene. Germline CDR1 is SGHRS and CDR2 is YFSETQ. This CDR3 is 14 amino acids long. V was clipped by 0 bases and J by 0 bases, with 6 bases between them. The CDR3 DNA follows: TGCGCCAGCAGCTTGGTAGTTAACCAAGAGACCCAGTACTTC. It encodes CASSLVVNQETQYF.

V gene TRBV7-9 combines with J gene TRBJ1-3; 8 positions agree with TRBD1. Trimming at V came to 4 bases and at J to 0 bases, leaving 8 bases not matched to a gene. The CDR3 sequence is 17 residues long. Germline V gene data show CDR1 as SEHNR and CDR2 as FQNEAQ (reference sequence). This CDR3 is CASSSGTGSFSGNTIYF. In DNA, the CDR3 is TGTGCCAGCAGCTCCGGGACAGGAAGCTTCTCTGGAAACACCATATATTTT.

The CDR3 nucleotides are TGTGCCAACGGACTAGCGGGACTCAGCTCCTACAATGAGCAGTTCTTC. It codes for CANGLAGLSSYNEQFF. The V call is TRBV3-1 (or the pseudogene TRBV3-2), the J call TRBJ2-1, with 12 positions matching TRBD2. J gave up 0 bases and V 10 bases, and 7 bases lay outside the gene matches. The CDR3 is 16 residues long. CDR1 and CDR2 (germline): LGHDT, YNNKEL (reference sequence).

The V and J genes are TRBV5-4 and TRBJ1-2, with D uncertain. V lost 1 base, J lost 7 bases, and 8 bases lay in between. CDR3 length: 12 residues. The germline gives CDR1 SGHNT, CDR2 YYREEE (reference sequence). The chain's CDR3 is CASSLIGGGYTF. In nucleotides, the CDR3 is TGTGCCAGCAGCTTGATAGGAGGTGGCTACACCTTC.

The genes are TRBV18 and TRBJ2-5; D uncertain. V lost 3 bases, J lost 0 bases, and 5 bases lay in between. The CDR3 covers 13 residues. Germline CDR1 and CDR2: KGHSH and LQKENI. This CDR3 reads CASSPEYQETQYF. In nucleotides, the CDR3 is TGTGCCAGCTCACCGGAGTACCAAGAGACCCAGTACTTC.

CDR3 sequence (DNA): TGTGCCAGCAGCTCCGTTGGGGGGGAAGATACGCAGTATTTT. Protein sequence: CASSSVGGEDTQYF. The genes are TRBV5-6 and TRBJ2-3; TRBD2 matches at 7 bases. The CDR3 contains 14 residues. Germline V lookup: CDR1 SGHDT, CDR2 YYEEEE. Trimming cost V 3 bases and J 5 bases; bases outside gene matches: 6.

This rearrangement joins TRBV19 to TRBJ2-1; 12 nucleotides agree with TRBD2. V shed 8 bases and J 4 bases; nucleotides not matched to a gene: 3. The germline V gene has CDR1 LNHDA and CDR2 SQIVND (reference sequence). The CDR3 is 14 residues long. Here the CDR3 reads CASSGLAGYNEQFF. CDR3 in DNA: TGTGCCAGTTCGGGACTAGCGGGTTACAATGAGCAGTTCTTC.

The chain carries TRBV7-3 and TRBJ1-6; D unresolved. CDR1 and CDR2 from the germline V gene are SGHTA and FQGTGA. This CDR3 comprises 13 residues. V was clipped by 5 bases and J by 8 bases, with 10 bases between them. The CDR3 reads CASSPEADSPLHF. The CDR3 bases are TGTGCCAGCAGCCCCGAGGCCGATTCACCCCTCCACTTT.

This chain links TRBV7-9 with TRBJ2-4; tentative D call: TRBD2 (6 bases). V was cut by 1 base and J by 1 base, with 8 bases left in between. The CDR3 is 15 residues long. Germline CDR1 SEHNR, CDR2 FQNEAQ (reference sequence). This CDR3 reads CASSLEGRAKNIQYF. The CDR3 DNA is TGTGCCAGCAGCTTAGAAGGGAGGGCCAAAAACATTCAGTACTTC.

The count of this clone is one. The chain recombines TRBV6-5 with TRBJ2-2; TRBD2 might be the D (7 bases). V lost 6 bases and J 2 bases, leaving 13 bases between the germline ends. The CDR3 is made up of 15 amino acids. Germline V lookup: CDR1 MNHEY, CDR2 SVGAGI. The CDR3: CASRAGHLNTGELFF. In DNA form, the CDR3 reads TGTGCCAGCAGAGCGGGACACCTTAACACCGGGGAGCTGTTTTTT.

Details on this clone: The same CDR3 is also encoded by other DNA sequences in this sample. This rearrangement joins TRBV2 to TRBJ2-2; possible D gene TRBD1, 5 bases. CDR3 size: 17 residues. V shed 0 bases and J shed 2 bases, with 13 bases lying between them. Germline CDR1 SNHLY, CDR2 FYNNEI. Here the CDR3 reads CASSEALRGLNTGELFF. DNA for the CDR3: TGTGCCAGCAGTGAAGCGCTTAGGGGCCTTAACACCGGGGAGCTGTTTTTT.